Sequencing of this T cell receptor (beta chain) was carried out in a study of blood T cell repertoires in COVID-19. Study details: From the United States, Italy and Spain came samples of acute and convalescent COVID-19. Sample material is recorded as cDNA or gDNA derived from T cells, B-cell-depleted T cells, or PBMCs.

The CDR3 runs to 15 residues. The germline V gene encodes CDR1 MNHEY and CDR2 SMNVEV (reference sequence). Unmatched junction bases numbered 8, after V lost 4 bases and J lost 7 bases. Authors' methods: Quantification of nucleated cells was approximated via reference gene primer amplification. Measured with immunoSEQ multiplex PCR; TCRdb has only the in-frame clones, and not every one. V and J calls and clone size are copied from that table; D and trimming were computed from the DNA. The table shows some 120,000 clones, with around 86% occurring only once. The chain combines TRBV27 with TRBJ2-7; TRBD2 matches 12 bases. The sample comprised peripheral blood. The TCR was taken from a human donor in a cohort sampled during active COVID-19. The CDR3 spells CASSSTSGRLGEQYF. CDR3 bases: TGTGCCAGCAGTTCCACTAGCGGGAGGCTGGGGGAGCAGTACTTC.